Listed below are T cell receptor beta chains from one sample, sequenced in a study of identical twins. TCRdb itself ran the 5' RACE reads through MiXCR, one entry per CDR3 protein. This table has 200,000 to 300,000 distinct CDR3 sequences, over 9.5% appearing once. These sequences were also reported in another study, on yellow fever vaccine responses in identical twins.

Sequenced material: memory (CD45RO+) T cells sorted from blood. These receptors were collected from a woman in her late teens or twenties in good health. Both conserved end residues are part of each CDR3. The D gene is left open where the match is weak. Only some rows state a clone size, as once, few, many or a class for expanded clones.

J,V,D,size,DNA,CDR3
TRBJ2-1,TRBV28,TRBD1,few,TGTGCCAGCACCTCGGGACAGGGTCTCTATGAGCAGTTCTTC,CASTSGQGLYEQFF
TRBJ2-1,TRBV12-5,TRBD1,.,TGTGCTAGTGGCCGCGGGACAGGCTCCTACAATGAGCAGTTCTTC,CASGRGTGSYNEQFF
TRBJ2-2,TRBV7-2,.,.,TGTGCCAGCAGCTTAAAGCAGGGGACCGGGGAGCTGTTTTTT,CASSLKQGTGELFF
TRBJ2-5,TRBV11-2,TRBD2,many,TGTGCCAGCAGCATTACCCTCGGACTAGCGGTACAAGAGACCCAGTACTTC,CASSITLGLAVQETQYF
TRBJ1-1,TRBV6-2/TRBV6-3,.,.,TGTGCCAGAAGGTTCGGAATGATGAACACTGAAGCTTTCTTT,CARRFGMMNTEAFF
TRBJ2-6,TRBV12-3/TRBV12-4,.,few,TGTGCCAGCAGTTTGATGGCCGGGGCCAACGTCCTGACTTTC,CASSLMAGANVLTF
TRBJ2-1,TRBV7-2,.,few,TGTGCCAGCAGCTCCACGAGTACAGCCTCCTACAATGAGCAGTTCTTC,CASSSTSTASYNEQFF
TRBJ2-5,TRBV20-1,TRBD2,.,TGCAGTGCTAGAGATACGGGGACTAGCGGGAGATGGGAGCAAGAGACCCAGTACTTC,CSARDTGTSGRWEQETQYF
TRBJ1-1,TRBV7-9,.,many,TGTGCCAGCAGCTTAGATCCAGGGAACACTGAAGCTTTCTTT,CASSLDPGNTEAFF
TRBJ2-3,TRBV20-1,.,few,TGCAGTGCCCCCCGGGACCAAAGGTCGGATACGCAGTATTTT,CSAPRDQRSDTQYF
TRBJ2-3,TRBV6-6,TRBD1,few,TGTGCCAGCAGCGATGAAGCCGGGACAGTGGGGTATTTT,CASSDEAGTVGYF
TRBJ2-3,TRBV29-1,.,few,TGCAGCGTTGTGAAGGCAGGGACCAACACAGATACGCAGTATTTT,CSVVKAGTNTDTQYF
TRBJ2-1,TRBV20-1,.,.,TGCAGTGCAGCCCAGGGGGGGGCGGGCAATGAGCAGTTCTTC,CSAAQGGAGNEQFF
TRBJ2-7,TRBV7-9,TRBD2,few,TGTGCCAGCAGCTTAGATAGCGGACCGGGGGGGCAGTACTTC,CASSLDSGPGGQYF
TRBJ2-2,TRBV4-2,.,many,TGTGCCAGCAGCCAAGATCGGAATAGCCATCCCGGGGAGCTGTTTTTT,CASSQDRNSHPGELFF
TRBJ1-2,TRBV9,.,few,TGTGCCAGCAGCGTAGGTTCAATTGGCTATGGCTACACCTTC,CASSVGSIGYGYTF
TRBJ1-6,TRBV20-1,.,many,TGCAGTGCTAGAGGCAGGGCTGATAATTCACCCCTCCACTTT,CSARGRADNSPLHF
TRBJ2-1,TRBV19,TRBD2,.,TGTGCCAGTAGTCGAGTAGCGGGAGTATCCTACAATGAGCAGTTCTTC,CASSRVAGVSYNEQFF
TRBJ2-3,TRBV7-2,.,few,TGTGCCAGCAGCCTAACCTGGGGCGATACGCAGTATTTT,CASSLTWGDTQYF
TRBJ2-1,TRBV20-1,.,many,TGCAGTGCTAGAACTACCGGGACCAACTCTTTCTTC,CSARTTGTNSFF
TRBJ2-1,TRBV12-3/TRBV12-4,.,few,TGTGCCAGCACCATAATGGGGGGCCTGGCTTACAATGAGCAGTTCTTC,CASTIMGGLAYNEQFF
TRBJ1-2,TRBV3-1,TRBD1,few,TGTGCCGCCGGGACAGGGGGCGCGGGAGGCTACACCTTC,CAAGTGGAGGYTF
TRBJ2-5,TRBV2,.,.,TGTGCCAGCTTTAACCGGGAACTCGGACGGGAGACCCAGTACTTC,CASFNRELGRETQYF
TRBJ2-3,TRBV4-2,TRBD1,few,TGTGCCAGCAGCCGGGGACAGGATAGGGATACGCAGTATTTT,CASSRGQDRDTQYF
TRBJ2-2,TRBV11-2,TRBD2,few,TGTGCCAGCAGCTTAGGAGATAGCGGGAGAAACACCGGGGAGCTGTTTTTT,CASSLGDSGRNTGELFF
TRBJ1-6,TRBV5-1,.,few,TGCGCCAGCAGCCTGGACGGAGCCCCTTCACCCCTCCACTTT,CASSLDGAPSPLHF
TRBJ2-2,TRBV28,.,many,TGTGCCACCATCTGGGGCCAACAAACCGGGGAGCTGTTTTTT,CATIWGQQTGELFF
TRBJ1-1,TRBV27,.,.,TGTGCCAGCAGTTACCAGGCGGGGGGACCGAACACTGAAGCTTTCTTT,CASSYQAGGPNTEAFF
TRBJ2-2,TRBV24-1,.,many,TGTGCCTCTCGGGGAGCCGGGGAGCTGTTTTTT,CASRGAGELFF
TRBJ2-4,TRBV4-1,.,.,TGCGCCAGCAGTTTTTTTCCAGGATCACTAGCCAAAAACATTCAGTACTTC,CASSFFPGSLAKNIQYF
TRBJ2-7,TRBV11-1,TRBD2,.,TGTGCCAGCGGCACCCGAGTCGGGCTCCCCGATAGGGTAGCGGGAAACTACGAGCAGTACTTC,CASGTRVGLPDRVAGNYEQYF
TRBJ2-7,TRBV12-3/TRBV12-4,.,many,TGTGCCAGCACCGCCCGAGAGGGATCCTACGAGCAGTACTTC,CASTAREGSYEQYF
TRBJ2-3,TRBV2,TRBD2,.,TGTGCCAGCAGTGTGTCTAGCGGACACACAGATACGCAGTATTTT,CASSVSSGHTDTQYF
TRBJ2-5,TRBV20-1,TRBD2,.,TGCAGTGTAGGTCCTCTAGCGGCATCTCAAGAGACCCAGTACTTC,CSVGPLAASQETQYF
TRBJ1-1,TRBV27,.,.,TGTGCCAGCAGTTCTGGACAGATGATGAACACTGAAGCTTTCTTT,CASSSGQMMNTEAFF
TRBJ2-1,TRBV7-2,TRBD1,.,TGTGCCAGCAGCTTAGCCGGACAGGGGGCACTTGAGCAGTTCTTC,CASSLAGQGALEQFF
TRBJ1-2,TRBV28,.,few,TGTGCCAGCAGTTTGGACGGTAACTATGGCTACACCTTC,CASSLDGNYGYTF
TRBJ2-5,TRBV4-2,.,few,TGTGCCAGCAGCCAAGATGGGGCAGGGGGGGAAGAGACCCAGTACTTC,CASSQDGAGGEETQYF
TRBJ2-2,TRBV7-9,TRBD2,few,TGTGCCAGCAGCCTAATGAGCGGGGGCACCGGGGAGCTGTTTTTT,CASSLMSGGTGELFF
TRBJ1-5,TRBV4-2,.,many,TGTGCCAGCAGCCAAGAATATAGCAATCAGCCCCAGCATTTT,CASSQEYSNQPQHF
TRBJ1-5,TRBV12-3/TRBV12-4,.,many,TGTGCCAGCAGTTTAGGAAACAATCAGCCCCAGCATTTT,CASSLGNNQPQHF
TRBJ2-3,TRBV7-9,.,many,TGTGCCAGCAGCCCCCCCCAAAGTTTGGATACGCAGTATTTT,CASSPPQSLDTQYF
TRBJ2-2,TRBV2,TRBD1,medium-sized,TGTGCCAGCAGTGGGACAGGGCTCGGCACCGGGGAGCTGTTTTTT,CASSGTGLGTGELFF
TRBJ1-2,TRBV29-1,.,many,TGCAGCGTTAACCCCAAGGGGTTTGCGGATGGCTACACCTTC,CSVNPKGFADGYTF
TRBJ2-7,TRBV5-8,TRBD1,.,TGTGCCAGCAGCTTGATGAACAGGGGCTACGAGCAGTACTTC,CASSLMNRGYEQYF
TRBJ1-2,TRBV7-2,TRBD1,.,TGTGCCAGCAGCTTAGAGGGCAGGGGGTCTAACTATGGCTACACCTTC,CASSLEGRGSNYGYTF
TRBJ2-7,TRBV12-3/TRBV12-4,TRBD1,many,TGTGCCAGCAGGGCGACAGGGGCCTACGAGCAGTACTTC,CASRATGAYEQYF
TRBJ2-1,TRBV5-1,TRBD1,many,TGCGCCAGCTCCACCGGGACAGGGGACAATGAGCAGTTCTTC,CASSTGTGDNEQFF
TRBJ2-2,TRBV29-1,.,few,TGCAGCGTAACCCAATCATTAAACACCGGGGAGCTGTTTTTT,CSVTQSLNTGELFF
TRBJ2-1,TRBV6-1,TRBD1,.,TGTGCCAGCAGTCTAACAGGGGGCCCAAGCTCCTACAATGAGCAGTTCTTC,CASSLTGGPSSYNEQFF